The T cell receptor (beta chain) under discussion was sequenced for a study of T cell responses to AZD1222 COVID-19 vaccine. Study-wide findings and caveats: Among AZD1222 vaccinees, only five to seven were seropositive at baseline. Rises in breadth and depth of Spike-specific TCRs came after two AZD1222 doses. Repertoire sampling happened only post peak T cell response.

Some clones are missing from TCRdb's copy, which holds only in-frame ones; the method was immunoSEQ multiplex PCR. The repertoire consists of about 64,000 clones, with under 95% occurring once and the leading ten covering 6.3%. In regard to this clone: Its antigen is undetermined.

Germline values: CDR1 MGHRA, CDR2 YSYEKL. Trimming took 4 bases from V and 3 from J; bases not matched to a gene: 9. The CDR3 is 16 amino acids. This sequence joins TRBV4-1 and TRBJ2-4; the match to TRBD2 covers 7 bases. The source is an adult who received the MenACWY meningococcal vaccine as a control. This sample comprised peripheral blood, obtained 28 days after the second dose of the MenACWY control vaccine. The CDR3 bases are TGCGCCAGCAGCCGAATACTAGCGAGGGACAAAAACATTCAGTACTTC. Residues: CASSRILARDKNIQYF.